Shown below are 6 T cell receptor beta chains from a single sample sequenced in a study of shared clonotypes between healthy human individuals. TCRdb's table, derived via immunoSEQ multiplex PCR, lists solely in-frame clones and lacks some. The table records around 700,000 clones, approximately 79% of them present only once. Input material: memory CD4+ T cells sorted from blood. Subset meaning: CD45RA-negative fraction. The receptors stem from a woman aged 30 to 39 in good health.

CDR3 sequence (DNA): TGTGCCAGCAGACACCCCCTGGGTAACTATGGCTACACCTTC. Encoded protein: CASRHPLGNYGYTF. The chain links TRBV6-1 to TRBJ1-2; D call uncertain. The CDR3 runs to 14 residues. CDR1 MNHNS and CDR2 SASEGT come from the germline V gene. The V gene lost 6 bases and the J gene lost 1 base, with 12 bases spanning the gap.

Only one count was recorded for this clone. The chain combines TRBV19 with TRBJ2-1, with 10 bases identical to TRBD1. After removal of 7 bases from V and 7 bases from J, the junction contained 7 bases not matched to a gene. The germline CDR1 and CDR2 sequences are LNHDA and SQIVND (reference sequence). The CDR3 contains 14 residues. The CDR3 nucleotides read TGTGCCAGTACTCGACAGGGGGCTTCGAATGAGCAGTTCTTC. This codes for CASTRQGASNEQFF.

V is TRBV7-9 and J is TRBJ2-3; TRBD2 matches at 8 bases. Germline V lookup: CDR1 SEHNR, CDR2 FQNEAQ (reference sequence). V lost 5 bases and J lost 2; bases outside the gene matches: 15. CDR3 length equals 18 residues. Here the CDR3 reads CASSRGGSGTQPTDTQYF. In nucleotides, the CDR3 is TGTGCCAGCAGCCGGGGGGGAAGCGGGACCCAGCCCACAGATACGCAGTATTTT. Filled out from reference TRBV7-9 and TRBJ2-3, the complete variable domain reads DTGVSQNPRHKITKRGQNVTFRCDPISEHNRLYWYRQTLGQGPEFLTYFQNEAQLEKSRLLSDRFSAERPKGSFSTLEIQRTEQGDSAMYLCASSRGGSGTQPTDTQYFGPGTRLTVL.

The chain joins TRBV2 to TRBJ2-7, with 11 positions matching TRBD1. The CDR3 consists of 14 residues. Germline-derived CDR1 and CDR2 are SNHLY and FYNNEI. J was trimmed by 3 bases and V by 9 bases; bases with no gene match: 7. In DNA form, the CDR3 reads TGTGCCAGTCTAAGTGGGACAGGGGGCTACGAGCAGTACTTC. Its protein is CASLSGTGGYEQYF.

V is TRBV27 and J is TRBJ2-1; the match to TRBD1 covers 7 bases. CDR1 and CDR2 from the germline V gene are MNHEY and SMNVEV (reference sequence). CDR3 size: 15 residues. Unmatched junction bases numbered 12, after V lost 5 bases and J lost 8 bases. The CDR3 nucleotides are TGTGCCAGCAGTCCGCTACGGACAGGAGTTTATGAGCAGTTCTTC. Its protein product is CASSPLRTGVYEQFF.

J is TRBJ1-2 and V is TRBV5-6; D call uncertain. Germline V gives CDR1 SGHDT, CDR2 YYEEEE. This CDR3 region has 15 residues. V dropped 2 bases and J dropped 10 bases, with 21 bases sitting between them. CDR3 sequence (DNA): TGTGCCAGCAGCTTTCCCTCCTACGGCCTCTGGGACTACACCTTC. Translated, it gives CASSFPSYGLWDYTF.